A selection of T cell receptor beta chains follows, all from one sample in a study of OX40 agonist ivuxolimab in advanced cancers. Some clones are missing from TCRdb's copy, which holds only in-frame ones; the method was immunoSEQ multiplex PCR. The sample has 100,000 or so clones, around 87% seen once; the top ten hold approximately 0.29%. The sample consisted of CD4+ or CD8+ T cells sorted from blood, taken in a trial of the OX40 agonist ivuxolimab. Source of these receptors: an adult with an advanced solid tumor such as melanoma, head and neck, liver or kidney cancer. The CDR3 runs from the conserved cysteine through the conserved F or W. A D gene is named only where the DNA matches it firmly. Where a row states a size, it is once, few, many or the class of an expanded clone; other rows omit it.

d_call | j_call | v_call | clone_size | cdr3_aa | cdr3_nt
TRBD2 | TRBJ2-3 | TRBV25-1 | - | CASSPGGGDTQYF | TGTGCCAGCAGTCCCGGCGGGGGGGATACGCAGTATTTT
- | TRBJ2-7 | TRBV6-1 | - | CASSYRGATYEQYF | TGTGCCAGCAGTTATCGGGGGGCAACCTACGAGCAGTACTTC
- | TRBJ1-6 | TRBV7-8 | - | CASSLAAHNNSPLHF | TGTGCCAGCAGCTTAGCAGCACACAATAATTCACCCCTCCACTTT
- | TRBJ1-3 | TRBV20-1 | - | CSARFENTIYF | TGCAGTGCTAGATTTGAAAACACCATATATTTT
- | TRBJ2-7 | TRBV30 | - | CAWSQGGGGNEQYF | TGTGCCTGGAGTCAGGGGGGAGGCGGGAACGAGCAGTACTTC
TRBD1 | TRBJ1-6 | TRBV11-2 | - | CASSLGTGRSPLHF | TGTGCCAGCAGCTTAGGGACAGGGCGATCACCCCTCCACTTT
TRBD1 | TRBJ1-5 | TRBV5-6 | - | CASTAQGASQPQHF | TGTGCCAGCACCGCACAGGGGGCAAGTCAGCCCCAGCATTTT
TRBD1 | TRBJ2-3 | TRBV7-9 | - | CASSALPGQATDTQYF | TGTGCCAGCAGCGCGCTTCCGGGACAGGCGACAGATACGCAGTATTTT
TRBD1 | TRBJ1-1 | TRBV18 | - | CASSPRQGADEAFF | TGTGCCAGCTCACCAAGGCAGGGGGCCGATGAAGCTTTCTTT
- | TRBJ1-6 | TRBV6-5 | - | CASREERDSPLHF | TGTGCCAGCAGGGAGGAGAGAGATTCACCCCTCCACTTT
TRBD2 | TRBJ2-5 | TRBV9 | - | CASTSGLATETQYF | TGTGCCAGCACCTCCGGACTAGCAACCGAGACCCAGTACTTC
- | TRBJ2-5 | TRBV6-1 | - | CASSELRGQETQYF | TGTGCCAGCAGCGAGCTCAGGGGACAAGAGACCCAGTACTTC
TRBD1 | TRBJ2-6 | TRBV19 | - | CASSATGAGANVLTF | TGTGCCAGTAGTGCGACAGGGGCTGGGGCCAACGTCCTGACTTTC
- | TRBJ1-2 | TRBV7-8 | - | CASSSGLAGYGYTF | TGTGCCAGCAGCTCGGGTCTGGCGGGATATGGCTACACCTTC
- | TRBJ2-3 | TRBV15 | - | CATSPTQPSGTQYF | TGTGCCACCAGCCCGACCCAACCCTCAGGGACGCAGTATTTT
- | TRBJ2-3 | TRBV5-1 | - | CASSLQDTQYF | TGCGCCAGCAGCTTACAAGATACGCAGTATTTT
TRBD1 | TRBJ1-6 | TRBV30 | - | CAWSRKDRGGSPLHF | TGTGCCTGGAGTCGAAAAGACAGGGGGGGATCACCCCTCCACTTT
- | TRBJ2-5 | TRBV10-2 | - | CASSDPNPETQYF | TGCGCCAGCAGTGACCCCAATCCGGAGACCCAGTACTTC
- | TRBJ2-5 | TRBV21-1 | - | CASTRGGQETQYF | TGTGCCAGCACCCGGGGAGGGCAAGAGACCCAGTACTTC
- | TRBJ1-1 | TRBV11-2 | - | CASSPPGPRNTEAFF | TGTGCCAGCAGCCCCCCGGGGCCTAGGAACACTGAAGCTTTCTTT
- | TRBJ2-7 | TRBV6-1 | - | CASSAGGGGEQYF | TGTGCCAGCAGCGCCGGTGGGGGAGGCGAGCAGTACTTC
- | TRBJ2-7 | TRBV2 | - | CASSDWGAWEQYF | TGTGCCAGCAGTGACTGGGGGGCCTGGGAGCAGTACTTC
- | TRBJ2-1 | TRBV5-1 | - | CASSLSRQNNEQFF | TGCGCCAGCAGCTTGTCTCGGCAGAACAATGAGCAGTTCTTC
- | TRBJ2-2 | TRBV7-3 | few | CASTMGGATGELFF | TGTGCCAGCACCATGGGGGGCGCGACCGGGGAGCTGTTTTTT
- | TRBJ2-5 | TRBV29-1 | few | CSVGEGAKQETQYF | TGCAGCGTTGGGGAGGGGGCGAAACAAGAGACCCAGTACTTC
TRBD1 | TRBJ1-5 | TRBV19 | - | CASSIGTGLYQPQHF | TGTGCCAGTAGTATAGGGACAGGCTTATATCAGCCCCAGCATTTT
TRBD1 | TRBJ1-5 | TRBV28 | - | CASSYFRTGTNQPQHF | TGTGCCAGCAGTTATTTCCGGACAGGGACGAATCAGCCCCAGCATTTT
- | TRBJ2-3 | TRBV14 | once | CASSQAQPEQRFTDTQYF | TGTGCCAGCAGCCAAGCTCAGCCCGAACAGCGATTCACAGATACGCAGTATTTT
- | TRBJ1-3 | TRBV6-6 | - | CASSYPSGVSGNTIYF | TGTGCCAGCAGTTACCCCTCCGGGGTCTCTGGAAACACCATATATTTT
- | TRBJ2-1 | TRBV7-8 | - | CASSLASRAASSYNEQFF | TGTGCCAGCAGCTTAGCTTCGCGCGCGGCTAGCTCCTACAATGAGCAGTTCTTC
- | TRBJ2-7 | TRBV21-1 | - | CASSKGGPKDEQYF | TGTGCCAGCAGCAAAGGGGGACCTAAGGACGAGCAGTACTTC
- | TRBJ2-5 | TRBV29-1 | - | CSVGQSYQETQYF | TGCAGCGTTGGGCAGTCGTACCAAGAGACCCAGTACTTC
TRBD1 | TRBJ2-7 | TRBV5-4 | - | CASSTGQGRGEQYF | TGTGCCAGCAGCACGGGACAGGGACGGGGCGAGCAGTACTTC
- | TRBJ1-5 | TRBV7-3 | - | CASSLYGDSNQPQHF | TGTGCCAGCAGCTTATACGGTGATAGCAATCAGCCCCAGCATTTT
- | TRBJ1-1 | TRBV5-4 | - | CASSLVGRWDTEAFF | TGTGCCAGCAGCTTGGTAGGGCGTTGGGACACTGAAGCTTTCTTT
TRBD1 | TRBJ1-4 | TRBV7-2 | - | CASTRGGGSEKLFF | TGTGCCAGCACCAGGGGAGGGGGCAGTGAAAAACTGTTTTTT
- | TRBJ2-2 | TRBV19 | - | CASSADLNTGELFF | TGTGCCAGTAGTGCGGACCTGAACACCGGGGAGCTGTTTTTT
TRBD2 | TRBJ2-5 | TRBV9 | - | CASSVGLAGGPVRHPQETQYF | TGTGCCAGCAGCGTAGGACTAGCGGGGGGGCCTGTACGTCACCCCCAAGAGACCCAGTACTTC
- | TRBJ2-3 | TRBV5-1 | once | CASSLAESLGDTQYF | TGCGCCAGCAGCTTGGCCGAATCTCTAGGAGATACGCAGTATTTT
- | TRBJ2-1 | TRBV20-1 | - | CSASRAGEQFF | TGCAGTGCTAGTAGGGCCGGTGAGCAGTTCTTC
- | TRBJ1-2 | TRBV4-1 | - | CASSQDRSGRYGYTF | TGCGCCAGCAGCCAAGATAGATCAGGGCGCTATGGCTACACCTTC
- | TRBJ2-1 | TRBV4-1 | - | CASRNPIRGNEQFF | TGCGCCAGCAGGAATCCCATCCGAGGGAATGAGCAGTTCTTC